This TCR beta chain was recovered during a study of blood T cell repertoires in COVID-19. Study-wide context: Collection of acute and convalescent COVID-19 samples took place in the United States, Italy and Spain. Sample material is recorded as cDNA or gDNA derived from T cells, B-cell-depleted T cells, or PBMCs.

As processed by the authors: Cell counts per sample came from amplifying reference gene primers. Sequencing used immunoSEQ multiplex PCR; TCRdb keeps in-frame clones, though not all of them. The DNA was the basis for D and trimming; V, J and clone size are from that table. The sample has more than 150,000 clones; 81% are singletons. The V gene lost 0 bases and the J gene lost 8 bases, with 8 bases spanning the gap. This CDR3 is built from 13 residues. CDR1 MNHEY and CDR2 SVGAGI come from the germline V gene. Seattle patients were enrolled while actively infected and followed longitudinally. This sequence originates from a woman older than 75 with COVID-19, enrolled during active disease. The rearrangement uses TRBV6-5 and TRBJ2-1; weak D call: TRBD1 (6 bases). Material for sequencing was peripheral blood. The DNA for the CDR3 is TGTGCCAGCAGTTACTCGTCAGGGGATGAGCAGTTCTTC. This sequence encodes CASSYSSGDEQFF.